This entry concerns a single T cell receptor (beta chain). Its antigen is currently not known. Libraries were made using 5' RACE. The input for every TCR library was around 4,000 ng of total RNA. For each sample, cDNA synthesis was carried out in eight separate reactions using SMARTScribe reverse transcriptase. During cDNA synthesis, unique molecular identifiers containing a 6-nucleotide sample barcode were introduced by template switching. Two nested PCRs of about 16 and 10 cycles amplified the TCRalpha and TCRbeta cDNA, and bead purification followed each PCR. Before amplification, the cDNA was both treated with uracil DNA-glycosylase and purified with the QIAquick PCR purification kit. The second PCR added Illumina TruSeq-compatible adapters along with sample-specific barcodes. Library quality and concentration were assessed using TapeStation and Qubit, and about 5.2 ng of each library was pooled. Pooled libraries were sequenced on an Illumina HiSeq2500 single-index Rapid Run with 2 x 100 bp reads and custom sequencing primers. From the authors' description of their analysis: PCR and sequencing errors were corrected by UMI-based consensus assembly using MiGEC version 1.2.6. MiXCR version 2.1.1 handled V(D)J alignment, clonotype assembly and CDR3 extraction. To normalise gene usage, clonotype sharing and MAIT/NKT TCR abundance, the analysis used the top 1000, 10 000 and 20 000 clonotypes per sample. After downsampling to 27 000 UMIs, diversity was calculated as the inverse Simpson index using the vegan R package. Statistical testing used paired Mann-Whitney U tests on the discordant twin pairs and applied Benjamini-Hochberg correction for multiple testing. The reads, reprocessed by TCRdb, yield one row per CDR3 protein sequence and no DNA. TCRdb's processing, not the study's, gives the V and J calls here. The sample has about 160,000 distinct CDR3 sequences on record. The top ten constitute around 2.4% of the sample.

The data stem from a study of monozygotic twins with inflammatory bowel disease (dated by TCRdb to between 2018 and 2021). The study in broad terms: The full study comprised 28 monozygotic twin pairs: nine German pairs (four IBD-concordant, five IBD-discordant) and 19 IBD-discordant Danish pairs. Disease-associated traits were sought mainly through comparisons between IBD patients and their genetically identical healthy co-twins within discordant pairs. Each individual had, on average, about 151 000 unique TCRalpha sequences and 181 000 unique TCRbeta sequences available for analysis. Points the paper makes about the study in general: The results gave no support for a single strong signal or clonotype linked to IBD. Because patients were on differing immunosuppressive treatments, the repertoires may have picked up extra background noise and inter-individual variability. Distinction between different T cell subtypes could not be achieved in the analysis. Concordant and discordant twins showed no difference in repertoire similarity, possibly because of limited statistical power. Compared with healthy twins, IBD patients had fewer clonotypes in common with other individuals, a difference most pronounced in patients showing signs of disease activity. TCRbeta repertoire diversity, by inverse Simpson index, was decreased in IBD patients compared with their healthy co-twins.

From each donor, a roughly 2.7 ml peripheral blood sample was collected into PAXgene tubes and kept at -80 degrees C. Without any T cell sorting, total RNA was extracted from whole blood using the PAXgene blood miRNA kit on an automated QIAcube. Peripheral blood from monozygotic twin pairs, either concordant or discordant for inflammatory bowel disease, underwent deep TCRalpha and TCRbeta repertoire profiling that used unique molecular barcoding. Smoking habits were recorded for all twin pairs, and each individual was classified as a current, former or never smoker. The CDR3 starts with the cysteine, ends with the phenylalanine, and has 13 residues. No nucleotide data were recorded.

The V gene is TRBV21-1 and the J gene is TRBJ1-3; TCRdb indicates TRBD1, and absent DNA this call remains unverified. TRBV21-1 represents a pseudogene. The sequence came from a human donor with ulcerative colitis or Crohn's disease, or a healthy co-twin of an affected twin (not recorded which). Specimen: blood. The CDR3 here reads CASSRGQGNTIYF.